This is a list of T cell receptor beta chains from one sample in a study of shared clonotypes between healthy human individuals. Clones were sequenced by immunoSEQ multiplex PCR, and TCRdb holds only the in-frame ones, with some missing. The table shows 90,000 to 130,000 clones, with roughly 70% occurring only once. The sequenced material came from memory CD8+ T cells sorted from blood. Receptor source: a woman in her 30s in good health. Each CDR3 is given with its conserved first and last residue. Each record gives: J gene, D gene, V gene, clone size, CDR3 protein, CDR3 DNA. D genes are given only for firm matches. Not all rows give a size; the values are once, few, many and, for expanded clones, a class.

>TRBJ2-1|TRBD2|TRBV4-1|-
CASSPPSGRKDEQFF
TGCGCCAGCAGCCCACCAAGCGGGAGGAAAGATGAGCAGTTCTTC
>TRBJ2-3|-|TRBV6-5|-
CASKPQSPGADTQYF
TGTGCCAGCAAGCCCCAAAGTCCAGGTGCAGATACGCAGTATTTT
>TRBJ2-1|-|TRBV1|-
CTSSQTGTSRNEQFF
TGCACCAGCAGCCAAACCGGGACTAGCCGGAATGAGCAGTTCTTC
>TRBJ2-3|TRBD2|TRBV6-4|few
CASSDSGTSGTDTQYF
TGTGCCAGCAGTGACTCTGGGACTAGCGGTACAGATACGCAGTATTTT
>TRBJ2-1|TRBD2|TRBV9|few
CASSVSGSGPEQFF
TGTGCCAGCAGCGTGAGCGGGAGCGGCCCTGAGCAGTTCTTC
>TRBJ2-2|TRBD2|TRBV6-5|-
CASSYQRENTGELFF
TGTGCCAGCAGTTACCAGCGGGAGAACACCGGGGAGCTGTTTTTT
>TRBJ2-7|TRBD2|TRBV15|-
CATSRYQFAGGRIRYEQYF
TGTGCCACCAGCAGATACCAATTCGCCGGCGGGAGGATCCGCTACGAGCAGTACTTC
>TRBJ2-7|-|TRBV27|-
CASSRHGYEQYF
TGTGCCAGCAGTCGGCATGGCTACGAGCAGTACTTC
>TRBJ2-3|-|TRBV11-3|many
CASSLGGSRTDTQYF
TGTGCCAGCAGCTTGGGTGGGAGTCGAACAGATACGCAGTATTTT
>TRBJ1-1|-|TRBV5-1|-
CASSLATPGTEAFF
TGCGCCAGCAGCTTGGCGACCCCGGGCACTGAAGCTTTCTTT
>TRBJ2-2|TRBD1|TRBV5-1|-
CASSPGTENTGELFF
TGCGCCAGCAGCCCCGGGACAGAAAACACCGGGGAGCTGTTTTTT
>TRBJ2-5|-|TRBV29-1|-
CSVEKGSGETQYF
TGCAGCGTTGAGAAGGGCTCGGGGGAGACCCAGTACTTC
>TRBJ2-1|TRBD2|TRBV6-4|-
CASSDSTSGSSEQFF
TGTGCCAGCAGTGACTCGACTAGCGGGAGTAGTGAGCAGTTCTTC
>TRBJ1-1|-|TRBV10-3|many
CATESGDGEAFF
TGTGCCACCGAAAGCGGGGACGGAGAAGCTTTCTTT
>TRBJ1-2|-|TRBV20-1|-
CSAREGPRGTF
TGCAGTGCTAGAGAGGGACCCCGGGGCACCTTC
>TRBJ2-5|-|TRBV7-5|-
CASTPGLAHVETQYF
TGTGCCAGCACCCCCGGACTAGCCCACGTAGAGACCCAGTACTTC
>TRBJ1-6|-|TRBV29-1|-
CSVRENGNSPLHF
TGCAGCGTTAGGGAAAACGGAAATTCACCCCTCCACTTT
>TRBJ2-7|-|TRBV5-1|-
CASSPPTQDHSYEQYF
TGCGCCAGCAGCCCACCAACTCAGGACCACTCCTACGAGCAGTACTTC
>TRBJ1-5|-|TRBV28|-
CASSKQVGGNQPQHF
TGTGCCAGCAGTAAACAGGTGGGAGGCAATCAGCCCCAGCATTTT
>TRBJ2-7|-|TRBV27|-
CASSPVAIVEQYF
TGTGCCAGCAGCCCCGTCGCCATCGTCGAGCAGTACTTC
>TRBJ2-3|TRBD2|TRBV11-2|once
CASSLGLAGEVLGRDTQYF
TGTGCCAGCAGCTTAGGACTAGCGGGAGAGGTCCTTGGAAGAGATACGCAGTATTTT
>TRBJ1-3|-|TRBV30|-
CAWSVVPDLFSGNTTYF
TGTGCCTGGAGTGTAGTACCCGATCTGTTCTCTGGAAACACCACATATTTT
>TRBJ2-4|TRBD2|TRBV13|-
CASSPEDGGGLAKNIQYF
TGTGCCAGCAGCCCGGAGGATGGCGGGGGTCTAGCCAAAAACATTCAGTACTTC